This note documents a single TCR beta chain sequence. Its antigen is currently unknown. This sample stems from a study of cytomegalovirus exposure and HLA in healthy donors. V was cut by 5 bases and J by 6 bases, with 19 bases left in between. The CDR3 is made up of 14 amino acids. Germline V gene data show CDR1 as GTSNPN and CDR2 as SVGIG (reference sequence). This PCR relied on a set of 60 Vbeta primers and 13 Jbeta primers. Data came from immunoSEQ multiplex PCR; TCRdb stores just in-frame clones and leaves some out. The table lists 110,000 or so clones, roughly 72% of them singletons. The study's findings and limits: Several of the most significant clusters appeared, in a later analysis, to be linked to common viral pathogens. What TCR beta sequences reportedly achieved was accurate prediction of HLA-A and HLA-B alleles in most subjects. TCR sequences were mostly rare, though some public TCRs occurred in many donors. The investigators catalogued 150 to 200 TCR beta chains as cytomegalovirus-associated.

Sequenced sample: PBMCs. The rearrangement joins TRBV30 to TRBJ1-1; D is undetermined. The receptor comes from a woman between 45 and 65 years old in good health and CMV-seropositive. In DNA, the CDR3 is TGTGCCTGGTGGAGGCGGTTTTCATACTCTGAAGCTTTCTTT. It specifies CAWWRRFSYSEAFF.